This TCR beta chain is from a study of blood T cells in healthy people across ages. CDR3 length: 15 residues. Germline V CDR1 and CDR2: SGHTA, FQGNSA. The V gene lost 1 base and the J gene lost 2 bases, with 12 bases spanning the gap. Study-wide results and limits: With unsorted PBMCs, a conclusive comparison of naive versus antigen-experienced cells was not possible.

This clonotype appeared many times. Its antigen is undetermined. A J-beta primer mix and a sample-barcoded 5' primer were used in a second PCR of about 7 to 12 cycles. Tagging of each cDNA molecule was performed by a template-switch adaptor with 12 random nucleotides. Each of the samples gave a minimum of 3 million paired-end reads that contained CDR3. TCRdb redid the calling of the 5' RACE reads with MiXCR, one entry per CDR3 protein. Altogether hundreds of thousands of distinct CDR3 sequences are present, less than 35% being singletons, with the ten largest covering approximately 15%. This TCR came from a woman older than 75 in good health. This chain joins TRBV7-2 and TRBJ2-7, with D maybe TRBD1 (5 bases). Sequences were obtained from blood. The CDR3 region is CASSLEGRVAYEQYF. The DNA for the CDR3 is TGTGCCAGCAGCTTAGAGGGCAGGGTGGCCTACGAGCAGTACTTC.